This TCR beta chain was profiled in a study of T cell clonality in common variable immunodeficiency. Study-wide findings and caveats: CVID subjects showed higher TCRbeta clonality than healthy controls.

This CDR3 comprises 14 residues. Trimming took 6 bases from V and 7 from J; bases not matched to a gene: 11. CDR1 is LNHDA, CDR2 SQIVND, per germline (reference sequence). This clone was recorded many times. What it recognizes is unknown. The missing CDR3 end, 3 residues past where the read stops, is filled in from the germline J gene. Control and CVID samples contributed equal amounts of genomic DNA. Using immunoSEQ multiplex PCR, the repertoire was profiled, and TCRdb retains in-frame clones only, with some absent. Singletons are absent from the sample, which has about 43,000 clones. The genes are TRBV19 and TRBJ1-2; 7 bases fit TRBD1. This TCR was recovered from a person between 18 and 75 years old in good health. The sequencing sample was made of peripheral blood mononuclear cells. The CDR3 loop is CASSPTDRASGYTF. The sequenced part of the CDR3 DNA is TGTGCCAGTAGCCCTACTGACAGGGCGAGTGGC.